Following are 11 T cell receptor beta chains from one sample sequenced in a study of blood T cell repertoires in COVID-19. Libraries were prepared by immunoSEQ multiplex PCR; TCRdb keeps only in-frame clonotypes and omits some of them. The table includes about 150,000 clones, 70% to 90% detected once. The specimen was peripheral blood. All receptors derive from a man aged 60 to 69 with COVID-19, enrolled during active disease.

This chain connects TRBV11-2 to TRBJ1-2; 10 positions match TRBD1. The V gene's germline CDR1 is SGHAT and CDR2 FQNNGV. The ends lost 8 bases at V and 8 bases at J; junction bases unmatched: 8. The CDR3 runs to 13 residues. As DNA, the CDR3 is TGTGCCAGCCTTGGACAGGGGGTAAAGGGCTACACCTTC. This gives the protein CASLGQGVKGYTF.

The chain has TRBV27 and TRBJ1-4, with a possible D match to TRBD1 (6 bases). Germline-derived CDR1 and CDR2 are MNHEY and SMNVEV (reference sequence). The germline V and J ends were trimmed by 3 bases and 3 bases, with 11 bases remaining between them. This CDR3 comprises 15 residues. The CDR3 nucleotides read TGTGCCAGCAGTTTGGGGACACTTCCTAATGAAAAACTGTTTTTT. Residues: CASSLGTLPNEKLFF. Combining the CDR3 with reference TRBV27 and TRBJ1-4 gives the whole variable domain EAQVTQNPRYLITVTGKKLTVTCSQNMNHEYMSWYRQDPGLGLRQIYYSMNVEVTDKGDVPEGYKVSRKEKRNFPLILESPSPNQTSLYFCASSLGTLPNEKLFFGSGTQLSVL.

The DNA of the CDR3 is TGTGCCAGCAGTTACTACCAAGGGAGCTTGAACACTGAAGCTTTCTTT. Its protein product is CASSYYQGSLNTEAFF. This chain connects TRBV6-5 to TRBJ1-1; D ambiguous. The germline V and J ends were trimmed by 1 base and 0 bases, with 12 bases remaining between them. The CDR3 is 16 amino acids. From germline, CDR1 is MNHEY and CDR2 SVGAGI.

This chain joins TRBV7-9 and TRBJ1-1; D is perhaps TRBD1 (5 bases). The CDR3 length is 15 residues. Germline CDR1 SEHNR, CDR2 FQNEAQ (reference sequence). Between the trimmed V and J ends, which lost 0 bases and 5 bases, there was a span of 13 bases. The CDR3 protein is CASSLAGRGATEAFF. Here the CDR3 DNA reads TGTGCCAGCAGCTTAGCAGGGAGGGGCGCTACTGAAGCTTTCTTT.

This chain uses TRBV4-1 with TRBJ1-4; 7 nucleotides agree with TRBD1. The germline V gene encodes CDR1 MGHRA and CDR2 YSYEKL. The CDR3 length is 15 residues. The V segment lost 1 base and the J segment 5 bases; nucleotides outside the gene matches: 4. CDR3 in DNA: TGCGCCAGCAGCCAAGTGGACAGGATGAATGAAAAACTGTTTTTT. This gives the protein CASSQVDRMNEKLFF.

A single count supports this clone. The V and J genes are TRBV18 and TRBJ2-1, with D perhaps matching TRBD1 (6 bases). Between the trimmed V and J ends, which lost 3 bases and 12 bases, there was a span of 18 bases. Germline CDR1 reads KGHSH; CDR2 reads LQKENI. The CDR3 covers 14 residues. For the CDR3, the DNA is TGTGCCAGCTCACCTCGAGAGGGGGACCTAAGGCAGTTCTTC. Amino acids: CASSPREGDLRQFF.

This clone was seen once. V gene TRBV7-3 combines with J gene TRBJ2-5; 12 bases are a match to TRBD1. The V gene's germline CDR1 is SGHTA and CDR2 FQGTGA. V trimming: 6 bases; J trimming: 4 bases; junction bases outside the gene matches: 9. The CDR3 has 16 residues. The CDR3 loop is CASSHIPGQGAETQYF. The CDR3, as DNA: TGTGCCAGCAGTCATATCCCGGGACAGGGGGCAGAGACCCAGTACTTC.

The genes are TRBV10-3 and TRBJ1-1, with 10 positions matching TRBD1. From germline, CDR1 is ENHRY and CDR2 SYGVKD. The CDR3 runs to 15 residues. The junction had 9 bases not matched to a gene; V was cut back by 7 bases and J by 4 bases. This CDR3 is CAITSTGGAITEAFF. The DNA of the CDR3 is TGTGCCATCACCTCGACAGGGGGCGCGATCACTGAAGCTTTCTTT.

The J gene is TRBJ2-7, the V gene TRBV18; 8 bases line up with TRBD2. Germline V lookup: CDR1 KGHSH, CDR2 LQKENI. Trimming removed 3 bases from V and 6 bases from J; junction bases left unmatched: 13. The CDR3 consists of 16 residues. CDR3 protein: CASSPLSPGTSPEQYF. In nucleotides, the CDR3 is TGTGCCAGCTCACCCCTAAGTCCCGGGACTAGTCCCGAGCAGTACTTC.

The V and J genes are TRBV11-3 and TRBJ2-7; TRBD2 matches at 9 bases. The junction had 3 bases not matched to a gene; V was cut back by 3 bases and J by 0 bases. CDR1 and CDR2 (germline): SGHNT, YENEEA. The CDR3 is 15 residues long. CDR3 loop: CASSLSSGVSYEQYF. The CDR3 region has the DNA TGTGCCAGCAGCTTGTCTAGCGGGGTCTCCTACGAGCAGTACTTC.

The rearrangement joins TRBV7-2 to TRBJ2-2; 9 bases agree with TRBD2. The CDR3 contains 14 residues. Looked up from germline, CDR1 is SGHTA and CDR2 is FQGNSA. Trimming removed 11 bases from V and 6 bases from J; junction bases left unmatched: 10. CDR3 protein: CAALSGSPAGELFF. Written as DNA, the CDR3 is TGTGCCGCCCTTAGCGGGAGTCCTGCCGGGGAGCTGTTTTTT. The full variable domain, completed using reference TRBV7-2 and TRBJ2-2, is GAGVSQSPSNKVTEKGKDVELRCDPISGHTALYWYRQSLGQGLEFLIYFQGNSAPDKSGLPSDRFSAERTGGSVSTLTIQRTQQEDSAVYLCAALSGSPAGELFFGEGSRLTVL.